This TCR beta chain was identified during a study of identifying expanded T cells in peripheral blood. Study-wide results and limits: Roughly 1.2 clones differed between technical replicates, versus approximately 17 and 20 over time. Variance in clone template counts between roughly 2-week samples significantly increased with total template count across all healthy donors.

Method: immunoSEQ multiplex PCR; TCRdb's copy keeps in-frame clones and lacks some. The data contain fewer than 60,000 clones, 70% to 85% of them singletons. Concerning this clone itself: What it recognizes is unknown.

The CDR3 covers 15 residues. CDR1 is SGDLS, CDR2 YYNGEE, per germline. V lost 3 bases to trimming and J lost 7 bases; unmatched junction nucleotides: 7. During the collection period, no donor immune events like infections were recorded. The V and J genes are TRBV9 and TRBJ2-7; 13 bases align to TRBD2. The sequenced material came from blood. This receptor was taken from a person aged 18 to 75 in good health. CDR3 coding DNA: TGTGCCAGCAGCGCCTCCGGGACTAGCGGGGTGGAGCAGTACTTC. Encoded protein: CASSASGTSGVEQYF.